These 29 T cell receptor beta chains were sequenced from one sample in a study of T cells in Graves' hyperthyroidism and ophthalmopathy. The investigators amplified TCR beta CDR3 regions from RNA transcripts. HTBI primers were the set used in a first-round RT-PCR of the TCR CDR3. MiXCR was run by TCRdb on the multiplex PCR reads, yielding one entry per CDR3 protein. Found here are about 350,000 distinct CDR3 sequences, about 15% of them singletons; the top ten hold roughly 24%. The specimen was blood. Receptors originate from a young woman with Graves' hyperthyroidism.

This clonotype showed up many times. The chain uses TRBV28 and TRBJ2-1, with TRBD2 identical over 9 bases. In germline, CDR1 is MDHEN, CDR2 SYDVKM. J gave up 8 bases and V 7 bases, and 21 bases lay outside the gene matches. The CDR3 loop spans 18 amino acids. The CDR3 DNA sequence: TGTGCCAGCACCTCCCCGACTAACACGCTAGCGGGATCGGATGAGCAGTTCTTC. Amino acid sequence: CASTSPTNTLAGSDEQFF.

V and J are TRBV12-3 or TRBV12-4 and TRBJ1-6; TRBD1 might be the D (6 bases). The CDR3 covers 17 residues. V was pared by 1 base and J by 4 bases, with 14 bases between. DNA for the CDR3: TGTGCCAGCAGTTTAGACAAGGGGGGCAGGTATAATTCACCCCTCCACTTT. Translation gives CASSLDKGGRYNSPLHF.

V gene TRBV7-2 combines with J gene TRBJ1-5; D gene uncertain. V lost 0 bases and J lost 6, with 12 bases in between. Germline lookup yields CDR1 SGHTA and CDR2 FQGNSA. The CDR3 runs 15 residues. CDR3 loop: CASSLAPGSGQPQHF. CDR3 sequence (DNA): TGTGCCAGCAGCTTAGCCCCCGGTAGCGGTCAGCCCCAGCATTTT.

This clonotype was recorded at least ten times. This chain connects TRBV11-2 to TRBJ2-1; D remains unclear. There are 13 residues in the CDR3. Trimming took 5 bases from V and 7 from J, leaving 12 bases between them. CDR1 is SGHAT and CDR2 is FQNNGV in the germline V gene. This CDR3 is CASSPSSLNEQFF. DNA for the CDR3: TGTGCCAGCAGCCCTAGTAGCCTTAATGAGCAGTTCTTC.

This clonotype showed up many times. This chain joins TRBV12-3 or TRBV12-4 and TRBJ2-7; a possible D gene is TRBD1 (6 bases). The CDR3 has 12 amino acids. Trimming took 7 bases from V and 7 from J, leaving 14 bases between them. CDR3: CASTQGNGEQYF. The CDR3 DNA reads TGTGCCAGCACGCAGGGGAATGGGGAGCAGTACTTC.

This clonotype came up once. This may be a read error: a much more frequent sequence differs by one nucleotide. The genes are TRBV20-1 and TRBJ2-7; maybe TRBD2 (5 bases). V lost 7 bases to trimming and J lost 3 bases, with 19 bases between them. This CDR3 comprises 14 residues. CDR1 is DFQATT and CDR2 is SNEGSKA in the germline V gene (reference sequence). CDR3 in amino acids: CSVVGLGELYEQYF. In nucleotides, the CDR3 is TGCAGTGTTGTTGGGCTCGGGGAACTCTACGAGCAGTACTTC.

The chain recombines TRBV28 with TRBJ2-2; 8 nucleotides agree with TRBD2. V shed 2 bases and J 2 bases; nucleotides not matched to a gene: 4. Germline V gene lookup returns CDR1 MDHEN and CDR2 SYDVKM. CDR3 length equals 16 residues. CDR3 DNA: TGTGCCAGCAGTTTACCAGCGGGAGTAAACACCGGGGAGCTGTTTTTT. Translated: CASSLPAGVNTGELFF.

The table lists this clonotype with a few counts. CDR3 coding DNA: TGTGCCTGGAGTGTACATGAGCAGTTCTTC. It yields the protein CAWSVHEQFF. The chain combines TRBV30 with TRBJ2-1; D is unclear. The CDR3 is made up of 10 amino acids. The ends were cut back, 0 bases at V and 8 bases at J, with 2 bases in the middle. Per germline, CDR1 GTSNPN and CDR2 SVGIG (reference sequence).

The sample holds a few counts of this clonotype. V gene TRBV9 combines with J gene TRBJ2-7; TRBD2 matches 8 bases. The germline V gene has CDR1 SGDLS and CDR2 YYNGEE. J lost 2 bases, V lost 0 bases, and 4 bases had no gene match. The CDR3 has 15 residues. CDR3 protein: CASSVGPGRAYEQYF. CDR3 coding DNA: TGTGCCAGCAGCGTAGGTCCCGGGAGGGCCTACGAGCAGTACTTC.

Worth noting for this clonotype: The junction and the germline gene differ at one end; a read error may be behind it. This chain connects TRBV10-3 to TRBJ2-3; the match to TRBD2 covers 7 bases. The CDR3 loop spans 13 amino acids. Germline V gene sequence: CDR1 ENHRY, CDR2 SYGVKD. CDR3 DNA sequence: TGTGCCATCATGAGCGGGGCTAGGGATACGCAGTGTTTT. Protein product: CAIMSGARDTQCF.

The rearrangement uses TRBV6-1 and TRBJ1-2; the D is unclear. Trimming removed 6 bases from V and 1 base from J, with 9 bases in between. The CDR3 length is 13 residues. The V gene's germline CDR1 is MNHNS and CDR2 SASEGT. The CDR3 nucleotides are TGTGCCAGCAGGACTAGTATTAACTATGGCTACACCTTC. Translating it yields CASRTSINYGYTF.

This chain links TRBV7-3 with TRBJ2-3; D gene uncertain. The germline V and J ends were trimmed by 8 bases and 3 bases, with 15 bases remaining between them. In germline, CDR1 is SGHTA, CDR2 FQGTGA. The CDR3 contains 14 residues. Here the CDR3 DNA reads TGTGCCAGCGCGCGGAGCTTCAATACAGATACGCAGTATTTT. Protein: CASARSFNTDTQYF.

This clonotype turned up a few times. The chain combines TRBV3-1 with TRBJ2-7, with a possible D match to TRBD2 (5 bases). This CDR3 comprises 14 residues. Germline-derived CDR1 and CDR2 are LGHDT and YNNKEL (reference sequence). The germline V and J ends were trimmed by 4 bases and 7 bases, with 17 bases remaining between them. The CDR3 nucleotides are TGTGCCAGCAGCCCCCCCCTAGTCACGGGGGAGCAGTACTTC. Protein product: CASSPPLVTGEQYF.

This clonotype was picked up a small number of times. The chain carries TRBV7-2 and TRBJ2-7; TRBD2 agrees at 9 bases. Germline V gene lookup returns CDR1 SGHTA and CDR2 FQGNSA. The CDR3 totals 14 residues. J lost 2 bases, V lost 5 bases, and 4 bases had no gene match. CDR3 sequence (DNA): TGTGCCAGCAGCAGACTAGCGGACCCCTACGAGCAGTACTTC. It codes for CASSRLADPYEQYF.

The chain links TRBV7-9 to TRBJ2-7, with 7 bases fitting TRBD2. The CDR3 runs 17 residues. Germline trimming cut 5 bases from V and 0 bases from J; bases unmatched to any gene: 13. Germline assignment: CDR1 SEHNR and CDR2 FQNEAQ (reference sequence). The CDR3 is CASSQPLGASGSYEQYF. The DNA of the CDR3 is TGTGCCAGCAGCCAACCCCTCGGTGCTAGCGGCTCCTACGAGCAGTACTTC.

This clonotype turned up a few times. The chain links TRBV11-2 to TRBJ2-7; D possibly corresponds to TRBD1 (5 bases). Germline V gene sequence: CDR1 SGHAT, CDR2 FQNNGV. Deletions cut 5 bases from V and 6 bases from J, with 20 bases between. This CDR3 has 15 residues. CDR3 loop: CASSLGASSGFEQYF. The DNA for the CDR3 is TGTGCCAGCAGCCTAGGGGCGTCATCAGGTTTCGAGCAGTACTTC. The full variable domain, in which reference TRBV11-2 and TRBJ2-7 provide the parts outside the CDR3, is EAGVAQSPRYKIIEKRQSVAFWCNPISGHATLYWYQQILGQGPKLLIQFQNNGVVDDSQLPKDRFSAERLKGVDSTLKIQPAKLEDSAVYLCASSLGASSGFEQYFGPGTRLTVT.

This clonotype was observed at least ten times. The chain has TRBV7-2 and TRBJ1-1; no firm D call. The V gene lost 2 bases and the J gene lost 0 bases, with 7 bases spanning the gap. From germline, CDR1 is SGHTA and CDR2 FQGNSA. This CDR3 contains 14 residues. Here the CDR3 DNA reads TGTGCCAGCAGCTTAAACATGGTGAACACTGAAGCTTTCTTT. Translating gives CASSLNMVNTEAFF.

This chain joins TRBV10-3 and TRBJ2-7; D gene unclear. Germline assignment: CDR1 ENHRY and CDR2 SYGVKD. The CDR3 loop spans 16 amino acids. V dropped 0 bases and J dropped 2 bases, with 14 bases sitting between them. The CDR3 DNA sequence: TGTGCCATCAGTGAGTCTAGGGATCATAGAACCTACGAGCAGTACTTC. It specifies CAISESRDHRTYEQYF.

This clonotype has a handful of counts. V usage is TRBV30 and J usage is TRBJ1-6; D is ambiguous. The CDR3 is made up of 12 amino acids. Germline-derived CDR1 and CDR2 are GTSNPN and SVGIG (reference sequence). V lost 5 bases to trimming and J lost 10 bases, with 12 bases between them. CDR3 residues: CAWGEGYSPLHF. The CDR3 nucleotides read TGTGCCTGGGGGGAAGGGTACTCACCCCTCCACTTT.

Concerning this clonotype: Since a much larger clone is just one base distant, this may be a read error. This is likely a read error, given that the CDR3 carries no conserved phenylalanine or tryptophan at its end. The chain combines TRBV20-1 with TRBJ2-2; 11 nucleotides line up with TRBD1. Trimming at V came to 3 bases and at J to 4 bases, leaving 1 base not matched to a gene. The CDR3 length is 14 residues. Per the germline V gene, CDR1 is DFQATT and CDR2 is SNEGSKA (reference sequence). CDR3 in DNA: TGCAGTGCTAGGGGGACAGGGGGCACCGGGGAGCTGTTTTTA. Translating it yields CSARGTGGTGELFL.

This clonotype has just a few counts. V usage is TRBV9 and J usage is TRBJ2-7, with 9 positions matching TRBD1. The CDR3 spans 16 residues. The V and J ends lost 4 bases and 6 bases, in that order; junction bases with no gene match: 14. Germline-derived CDR1 and CDR2 are SGDLS and YYNGEE. CDR3 DNA sequence: TGTGCCAGCAGCCCGGGACCTGGGACAGGGCCTGGCGAGCAGTACTTC. Its translation is CASSPGPGTGPGEQYF.

J is TRBJ2-3 and V is TRBV27; D uncertain. V gave up 2 bases and J gave up 0 bases, with 9 bases separating them. Germline V CDR1 and CDR2: MNHEY, SMNVEV (reference sequence). The CDR3 runs 15 residues. The CDR3, as DNA: TGTGCCAGCAGTTTAACCCAGGCCAGCACAGATACGCAGTATTTT. The encoded protein is CASSLTQASTDTQYF.

The chain employs TRBV20-1 and TRBJ2-1; weak D call: TRBD2 (6 bases). Germline assignment: CDR1 DFQATT and CDR2 SNEGSKA (reference sequence). The CDR3 runs 12 residues. Trimming pared 8 bases from V and 5 bases from J, leaving 13 bases between. In DNA, the CDR3 is TGCAGTCTTAGGCGGGAAGACAATGAGCAGTTCTTC. Protein product: CSLRREDNEQFF.

The rearrangement joins TRBV30 to TRBJ2-5, with no clear D. Germline V gene lookup returns CDR1 GTSNPN and CDR2 SVGIG (reference sequence). The CDR3 consists of 13 residues. V was pared by 4 bases and J by 3 bases, with 12 bases between. Here the CDR3 reads CAWNRGFEETQYF. In DNA, the CDR3 is TGTGCCTGGAACCGTGGCTTTGAAGAGACCCAGTACTTC.

Notes on this clonotype: Mismatch with germline at one junction end may stem from a read error. This rearrangement joins TRBV11-1 to TRBJ2-1; 8 bases agree with TRBD2. The germline V gene encodes CDR1 SGHAT and CDR2 FQDESV (reference sequence). The CDR3 is 14 residues long. In DNA, the CDR3 is TGTGCCGGCAGCCATCGGACTAGCTTCGATGAGCAGTTCTTC. It specifies CAGSHRTSFDEQFF.

This clonotype turned up a few times. A read error is possible here, since a much larger clone lies one base away. The final CDR3 position lacks the conserved phenylalanine or tryptophan, pointing to a likely read error. The rearrangement uses TRBV28 and TRBJ2-7; 7 bases align to TRBD2. CDR1 and CDR2 (germline): MDHEN, SYDVKM. V lost 6 bases and J lost 1; bases outside the gene matches: 3. CDR3 length equals 13 residues. The chain's CDR3 is CASRGGKSYEQYL. Here the CDR3 DNA reads TGTGCCAGCAGGGGGGGGAAATCCTACGAGCAGTACCTC.

This clonotype occurred many times. The chain links TRBV28 to TRBJ1-2; D not resolved. The CDR3 consists of 11 residues. Germline assignment: CDR1 MDHEN and CDR2 SYDVKM. Trimming removed 3 bases from V and 8 bases from J, with 7 bases in between. The CDR3 DNA follows: TGTGCCAGCAGTTTCTTTGAGGGCTACACCTTC. This encodes CASSFFEGYTF.

This clonotype has a handful of counts. V is TRBV29-1 and J is TRBJ2-1; 11 bases line up with TRBD1. The CDR3 contains 14 residues. Germline assignment: CDR1 SQVTM and CDR2 ANQGSEA. The V and J ends lost 3 bases and 7 bases, in that order; junction bases with no gene match: 5. The CDR3 sequence is CSVERTGGRNEQFF. The CDR3 DNA sequence: TGCAGCGTTGAGCGGACAGGGGGCAGGAATGAGCAGTTCTTC.

The chain has TRBV20-1 and TRBJ2-6; TRBD1 is a possible D gene (5 bases). The CDR3 has 14 amino acids. Germline-derived CDR1 and CDR2 are DFQATT and SNEGSKA (reference sequence). V was shortened by 4 bases and J by 1 base, with 8 bases between the two germline ends. The CDR3 DNA reads as TGCAGTGCTACAGGGCCATCTGGGGCCAACGTCCTGACTTTC. Translating it yields CSATGPSGANVLTF.